The 5 T cell receptor beta chains below all came from one sample that was sequenced in a study of shared clonotypes between healthy human individuals. Repertoires were generated with immunoSEQ multiplex PCR, while TCRdb's copy carries only in-frame clones and drops some. The sample contains about 490,000 clones, approximately 82% of which appear only once. Specimen: PBMCs. The receptors here all came from a woman between 40 and 50 years old in good health. Some clones in this sample may be carry-over from other donors' samples.

The count of this clone is one. The chain has TRBV7-9 and TRBJ1-1; D call uncertain. The CDR3 extends over 13 amino acids. CDR1 is SEHNR, CDR2 FQNEAQ, per germline (reference sequence). V gave up 2 bases and J gave up 7 bases, with 11 bases separating them. For the CDR3, the DNA is TGTGCCAGCAGCTTATTTGGGCCAGGTGAAGCTTTCTTT. Protein sequence: CASSLFGPGEAFF.

The genes are TRBV6-5 and TRBJ2-7; 7 nucleotides align to TRBD2. The junction had 6 bases not matched to a gene; V was cut back by 0 bases and J by 1 base. Germline CDR1 MNHEY, CDR2 SVGAGI. CDR3 length: 16 residues. The CDR3 here is CASSYSGTLASYEQYF. As DNA, the CDR3 is TGTGCCAGCAGTTACTCAGGTACACTAGCGTCCTACGAGCAGTACTTC.

Remarks on this clone: The sample has other DNA sequences that encode this CDR3 too. The chain recombines TRBV18 with TRBJ2-1; 9 nucleotides match TRBD1. The CDR3 length is 15 residues. Unmatched junction bases numbered 3, after V lost 3 bases and J lost 3 bases. Looked up from germline, CDR1 is KGHSH and CDR2 is LQKENI. CDR3 region: CASSPGQGIYNEQFF. As DNA, the CDR3 is TGTGCCAGCTCACCGGGACAGGGAATCTACAATGAGCAGTTCTTC.

The chain couples TRBV14 to TRBJ2-1, with 9 bases matching TRBD2. The CDR3 length is 15 residues. Per germline, CDR1 SGHDN and CDR2 FVKESK. The J segment lost 3 bases and the V segment lost 5 bases, leaving 5 bases of the junction unmatched. The chain's CDR3 is CASSIAGANYNEQFF. CDR3 DNA: TGTGCCAGCAGCATAGCGGGAGCGAACTACAATGAGCAGTTCTTC.

A note on this clone: Only one base separates this from a far larger clonotype, so it likely reflects a read error. This sample also contains other DNA sequences that code for the same CDR3. CDR3 in DNA: TGCGGCGAGTCCTCAAACTATGGCTACACCTTC. Translating gives CGESSNYGYTF. The chain is built from TRBV29-1 and TRBJ1-2; D is unclear. This CDR3 contains 11 residues. Germline V gene data show CDR1 as SQVTM and CDR2 as ANQGSEA.